The clone carrying this TCR beta chain was seen ten or more times. Its antigen remains unknown. Template material for TCR beta VDJ and CDR3 profiling consisted of genomic DNA. TCRdb itself ran the reads through MiXCR, one entry per CDR3 protein. This sample has some 180,000 distinct CDR3 sequences, with roughly 50% found just once. The data stem from a study of CD8+CD57+ T cells in acquired aplastic anemia. Study results and limitations: Shared by patients and controls, approximately 29 CD8+ CDR3s were abundant in patients. Patients and controls had CD8+ Simpson's diversity values that were not significantly distinct.

Patients chosen for sequencing had shown CD8+CD57+ cell expansion by flow cytometry. The CDR3 runs 16 residues. The trim removed 3 bases at V and 5 bases at J, leaving 11 bases unmatched. Germline V lookup: CDR1 SGHNT, CDR2 YYREEE (reference sequence). Sequenced input: sorted CD4+, CD8+, or CD8+CD57+ T cells (not recorded which) from PBMCs. This sequence joins TRBV5-4 and TRBJ2-7, with 10 bases that match TRBD2. The TCR was taken from a human donor with aplastic anemia. The CDR3: CASSSLLLAGKDEQYF. CDR3 DNA: TGTGCCAGCAGCTCCTTATTACTAGCGGGGAAGGACGAGCAGTACTTC. The full variable domain, in which reference TRBV5-4 and TRBJ2-7 provide the parts outside the CDR3, is ETGVTQSPTHLIKTRGQQVTLRCSSQSGHNTVSWYQQALGQGPQFIFQYYREEENGRGNFPPRFSGLQFPNYSSELNVNALELDDSALYLCASSSLLLAGKDEQYFGPGTRLTVT.